This is a list of T cell receptor beta chains from one sample in a study of CD8+CD57+ T cells in acquired aplastic anemia. TCRdb analysed the reads with MiXCR anew, one entry per CDR3 protein. This table holds 450,000 to 600,000 distinct CDR3 sequences, around 32% found once. Sample: sorted CD4+, CD8+, or CD8+CD57+ T cells (not recorded which) from PBMCs. The receptors were gathered from a human donor with aplastic anemia. Both conserved end residues are part of each CDR3. Fields, in order: D gene, V gene, J gene, clone size, CDR3 protein, CDR3 DNA. A D gene is named only where the DNA matches it firmly. A clone size is listed for some rows: how often the clone was seen (once, few, many), or a class if it is expanded.

d_gene: NA; v_gene: TRBV19; j_gene: TRBJ1-6; abundance: many; CDR3aa: CASRDYGNSPLHF; CDR3nt: TGTGCCAGTAGAGACTACGGGAATTCACCCCTCCACTTT
d_gene: NA; v_gene: TRBV2; j_gene: TRBJ1-1; abundance: many; CDR3aa: CASSEVSPYTEAFF; CDR3nt: TGTGCCAGCAGTGAAGTAAGTCCCTACACTGAAGCTTTCTTT
d_gene: NA; v_gene: TRBV12-3/TRBV12-4; j_gene: TRBJ2-5; abundance: NA; CDR3aa: CASSLLQGTQYF; CDR3nt: TGTGCCAGCAGTTTACTCCAAGGGACCCAGTACTTC
d_gene: NA; v_gene: TRBV2; j_gene: TRBJ2-3; abundance: NA; CDR3aa: CAGQQGGTGDTQYF; CDR3nt: TGTGCCGGTCAACAGGGGGGGACCGGGGATACGCAGTATTTT
d_gene: NA; v_gene: TRBV10-2; j_gene: TRBJ1-6; abundance: many; CDR3aa: CASSDRQSDNSPLHF; CDR3nt: TGCGCCAGCAGTGACCGACAGTCAGATAATTCACCCCTCCACTTT
d_gene: TRBD2; v_gene: TRBV6-2/TRBV6-3; j_gene: TRBJ2-7; abundance: NA; CDR3aa: CASSGLAGERYEQYF; CDR3nt: TGTGCCAGCAGCGGACTAGCGGGGGAGAGATACGAGCAGTACTTC
d_gene: TRBD1; v_gene: TRBV7-9; j_gene: TRBJ2-7; abundance: many; CDR3aa: CASSYGTGTAYEQYF; CDR3nt: TGTGCCAGCAGCTACGGGACAGGGACTGCCTACGAGCAGTACTTC
d_gene: NA; v_gene: TRBV7-9; j_gene: TRBJ2-7; abundance: NA; CDR3aa: CASSSQPVEGYEQYF; CDR3nt: TGCGCCAGCAGCTCCCAGCCTGTAGAAGGCTACGAGCAGTACTTC
d_gene: NA; v_gene: TRBV2; j_gene: TRBJ2-3; abundance: many; CDR3aa: CASSESPTDTQYF; CDR3nt: TGTGCCAGCAGTGAAAGCCCCACAGATACGCAGTATTTT
d_gene: NA; v_gene: TRBV10-3; j_gene: TRBJ2-2; abundance: few; CDR3aa: CAISESLITTGELFF; CDR3nt: TGTGCCATCAGTGAGTCTCTAATAACTACCGGGGAGCTGTTTTTT
d_gene: NA; v_gene: TRBV29-1; j_gene: TRBJ1-2; abundance: NA; CDR3aa: CSVESQISGNTF; CDR3nt: TGCAGCGTTGAATCTCAGATCTCTGGAAACACCTTC
d_gene: NA; v_gene: TRBV7-9; j_gene: TRBJ2-3; abundance: NA; CDR3aa: CASSPGPPTDTQYF; CDR3nt: TGTGCCAGCAGCCCGGGACCACCCACAGATACGCAGTATTTT
d_gene: NA; v_gene: TRBV15; j_gene: TRBJ2-1; abundance: many; CDR3aa: CATSRRDLGGEQFF; CDR3nt: TGTGCCACCAGCCGACGGGATCTTGGGGGTGAGCAGTTCTTC
d_gene: NA; v_gene: TRBV5-1; j_gene: TRBJ1-2; abundance: NA; CDR3aa: CASSFDSLNYGYTF; CDR3nt: TGCGCCAGCAGCTTCGACAGCCTTAACTATGGTTACACCTTC
d_gene: NA; v_gene: TRBV7-2; j_gene: TRBJ2-7; abundance: many; CDR3aa: CASSSPLREQYF; CDR3nt: TGTGCCAGCAGCTCCCCCCTGAGGGAGCAGTACTTC
d_gene: NA; v_gene: TRBV19; j_gene: TRBJ2-1; abundance: many; CDR3aa: CASSILAHEQFF; CDR3nt: TGTGCCAGTAGTATTCTAGCCCATGAGCAGTTCTTC
d_gene: NA; v_gene: TRBV5-1; j_gene: TRBJ2-3; abundance: NA; CDR3aa: CASSPGTSSDTQYF; CDR3nt: TGCGCCAGCAGCCCTGGGACTTCGTCAGATACGCAGTATTTT
d_gene: NA; v_gene: TRBV12-3/TRBV12-4; j_gene: TRBJ1-6; abundance: many; CDR3aa: CASRSGPFAPLHF; CDR3nt: TGTGCCAGCAGATCGGGACCGTTTGCACCCCTCCACTTT
d_gene: NA; v_gene: TRBV5-1; j_gene: TRBJ2-3; abundance: few; CDR3aa: CASSPSLVDGNTQYF; CDR3nt: TGCGCCAGCAGCCCCTCTCTGGTGGATGGCAATACGCAGTATTTT
d_gene: NA; v_gene: TRBV20-1; j_gene: TRBJ2-7; abundance: few; CDR3aa: CSARGGGAGSEQYF; CDR3nt: TGCAGTGCTAGAGGAGGGGGGGCTGGGAGCGAGCAGTACTTC
d_gene: TRBD1; v_gene: TRBV25-1; j_gene: TRBJ2-7; abundance: NA; CDR3aa: CASREGQGRTYEQYF; CDR3nt: TGTGCCAGCAGGGAGGGACAGGGGCGAACCTACGAGCAGTACTTC
d_gene: TRBD1; v_gene: TRBV2; j_gene: TRBJ1-1; abundance: NA; CDR3aa: CASSVRTGRNTEAFF; CDR3nt: TGTGCCAGCAGTGTACGGACAGGGAGGAACACTGAAGCTTTCTTT
d_gene: NA; v_gene: TRBV12-3/TRBV12-4; j_gene: TRBJ1-2; abundance: NA; CDR3aa: CASSGGGGGRSYGYTF; CDR3nt: TGTGCCAGCAGTGGAGGGGGTGGGGGTCGGAGCTATGGCTACACCTTC
d_gene: TRBD1; v_gene: TRBV25-1; j_gene: TRBJ1-2; abundance: NA; CDR3aa: CASSVWTGFNYGYTF; CDR3nt: TGTGCCAGCAGCGTCTGGACAGGGTTTAACTATGGCTACACCTTC
d_gene: TRBD2; v_gene: TRBV11-1; j_gene: TRBJ2-3; abundance: NA; CDR3aa: CASSPSGTGTDTQYF; CDR3nt: TGTGCCAGCAGCCCTAGCGGGACGGGGACAGATACGCAGTATTTT
d_gene: NA; v_gene: TRBV9; j_gene: TRBJ2-3; abundance: NA; CDR3aa: CASNYATDTQYF; CDR3nt: TGTGCCAGCAACTACGCCACAGATACGCAGTATTTT
d_gene: TRBD2; v_gene: TRBV7-6; j_gene: TRBJ2-7; abundance: NA; CDR3aa: CASSRLAGGGEQYF; CDR3nt: TGTGCCAGCAGTCGACTAGCGGGAGGCGGGGAGCAGTACTTC
d_gene: NA; v_gene: TRBV6-4; j_gene: TRBJ1-1; abundance: many; CDR3aa: CASSLYMNTEAFF; CDR3nt: TGTGCCAGCAGCTTATATATGAACACTGAAGCTTTCTTT
d_gene: NA; v_gene: TRBV12-3/TRBV12-4; j_gene: TRBJ2-3; abundance: few; CDR3aa: CASSLGLGQGRRDTQYF; CDR3nt: TGTGCCAGCAGTTTAGGTCTGGGCCAGGGGAGACGCGATACGCAGTATTTT